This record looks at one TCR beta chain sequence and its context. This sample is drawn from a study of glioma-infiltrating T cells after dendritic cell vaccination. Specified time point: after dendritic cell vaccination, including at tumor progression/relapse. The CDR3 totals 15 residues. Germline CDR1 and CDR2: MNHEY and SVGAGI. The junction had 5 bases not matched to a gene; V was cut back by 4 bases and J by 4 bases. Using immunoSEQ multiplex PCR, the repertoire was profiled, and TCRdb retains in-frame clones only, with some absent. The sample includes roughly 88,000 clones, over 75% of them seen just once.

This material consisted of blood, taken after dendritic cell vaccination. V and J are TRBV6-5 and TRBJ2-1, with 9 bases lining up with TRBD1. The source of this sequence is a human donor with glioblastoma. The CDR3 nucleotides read TGTGCCAGCAGTTCCGCCGGGACAGGGTACAATGAGCAGTTCTTC. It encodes CASSSAGTGYNEQFF.